The 30 T cell receptor beta chains below all came from one sample that was sequenced in a study of CD8+CD57+ T cells in acquired aplastic anemia. The template used for profiling TCR beta VDJ and CDR3 was genomic DNA. TCRdb independently ran MiXCR on the reads; one entry per CDR3 protein. The sample holds 200,000 to 250,000 distinct CDR3 sequences, 61% seen once. Specimen: sorted CD4+, CD8+, or CD8+CD57+ T cells (not recorded which) from PBMCs. The receptors stem from a human donor in good health.

The chain is built from TRBV19 and TRBJ2-7, with D hard to call. Per the germline V gene, CDR1 is LNHDA and CDR2 is SQIVND (reference sequence). The CDR3 is 15 residues long. Trimming removed 1 base from V and 2 bases from J, with 12 bases in between. The CDR3 is CASSIARRKTYEQYF. In nucleotides, the CDR3 is TGTGCCAGTAGTATAGCGAGACGGAAGACCTACGAGCAGTACTTC.

V usage is TRBV7-9 and J usage is TRBJ2-5; 11 bases are a match to TRBD1. After removal of 0 bases from V and 2 bases from J, the junction contained 2 bases not matched to a gene. CDR1 is SEHNR and CDR2 is FQNEAQ in the germline V gene (reference sequence). The CDR3 consists of 16 residues. The CDR3 sequence: CASSLAGTGGQETQYF. The CDR3 nucleotides read TGTGCCAGCAGCTTAGCCGGGACAGGGGGACAAGAGACCCAGTACTTC.

The chain has TRBV25-1 and TRBJ2-2; D remains ambiguous. The CDR3 contains 12 residues. Deletions cut 6 bases from V and 8 bases from J, with 10 bases between. CDR1 is MGHDK, CDR2 SYGVNS, per germline. The CDR3 DNA reads TGTGCCAGCAGACTCCCTTGGGGGGAGCTGTTTTTT. Amino acids: CASRLPWGELFF.

This chain connects TRBV2 to TRBJ2-3; TRBD2 matches at 9 bases. Losses at the gene ends were 6 bases for V and 8 bases for J; bases not matched to a gene: 6. Germline lookup yields CDR1 SNHLY and CDR2 FYNNEI. The length of the CDR3 is 13 residues. The CDR3 DNA follows: TGTGCCAGCAGGGAATTTAGCGGGAGTACGCAGTATTTT. This sequence encodes CASREFSGSTQYF. Based on the CDR3 plus reference TRBV2 and TRBJ2-3, the full variable domain is EPEVTQTPSHQVTQMGQEVILRCVPISNHLYFYWYRQILGQKVEFLVSFYNNEISEKSEIFDDQFSVERPDGSNFTLKIRSTKLEDSAMYFCASREFSGSTQYFGPGTRLTVL.

This clonotype was found a few times. A much larger clonotype is one base distant, so this may be a read error. This likely comes from a read error, as the CDR3 has no conserved phenylalanine or tryptophan at its end. The rearrangement uses TRBV7-6 and TRBJ1-2, with D tentatively TRBD1 (6 bases). The CDR3 consists of 20 residues. The germline gives CDR1 SGHVS, CDR2 FNYEAQ. V was trimmed by 7 bases and J by 4 bases, leaving 34 bases between them. The CDR3 DNA reads as TGTGCCAGCACCCCGCTGCCGCGGGGGCGTACCGCACCCACAGTCTATGGCTACACCTGC. It specifies CASTPLPRGRTAPTVYGYTC.

The chain recombines TRBV9 with TRBJ2-1; 15 bases match TRBD2. From germline, CDR1 is SGDLS and CDR2 YYNGEE. This CDR3 has 14 residues. V was clipped by 4 bases and J by 10 bases; unmatched bases: 3. CDR3 sequence: CASSLGLAGGEQFF. For the CDR3, the DNA is TGTGCCAGCAGCCTTGGACTAGCGGGAGGGGAGCAGTTCTTC.

Details on this clonotype: A junction boundary mismatches the germline segment, possibly from a read error. The V call is TRBV7-6, the J call TRBJ2-1, with no clear D. This CDR3 region has 14 residues. In germline, CDR1 is SGHVS, CDR2 FNYEAQ. CDR3 nucleotides: TGTGCCACCAGCAGACCCCCCCCGTCGGCGAGACCCCACTTC. Translation: CATSRPPPSARPHF. Filled out from reference TRBV7-6 and TRBJ2-1, the complete variable domain reads GAGVSQSPRYKVTKRGQDVALRCDPISGHVSLYWYRQALGQGPEFLTYFNYEAQQDKSGLPNDRFSAERPEGSISTLTIQRTEQRDSAMYRCATSRPPPSARPHFGPGTRLTVL.

The J gene is TRBJ1-5, the V gene TRBV7-6; no clear D gene. V lost 2 bases, J lost 10 bases, and 18 bases lay in between. Germline V CDR1 and CDR2: SGHVS, FNYEAQ. This CDR3 comprises 15 residues. The CDR3 DNA follows: TGTGCCAGCAGCTTAAGACCCGGACTCGGCGGCCCCCAGCATTTT. Translation gives CASSLRPGLGGPQHF.

This sequence joins TRBV7-9 and TRBJ2-1; possibly TRBD1 for D (6 bases). Trimming cost V 4 bases and J 10 bases, with 14 bases left between them. This CDR3 spans 13 amino acids. CDR1 and CDR2 (germline): SEHNR, FQNEAQ (reference sequence). The CDR3 DNA is TGTGCCAGCAGCTCCAGCTGGGACACCGAGCAGTTCTTC. It yields the protein CASSSSWDTEQFF.

This chain links TRBV20-1 with TRBJ2-6, with TRBD1 as a possible D gene (6 bases). This CDR3 comprises 15 residues. Germline assignment: CDR1 DFQATT and CDR2 SNEGSKA (reference sequence). Trimming took 3 bases from V and 2 from J, leaving 11 bases between them. Here the CDR3 DNA reads TGCAGTGCTAGGGTTCACAGGGCTGGGGCCAACGTCCTGACTTTC. Encoded protein: CSARVHRAGANVLTF.

The rearrangement joins TRBV9 to TRBJ2-7, with TRBD2 identical over 11 bases. Germline-derived CDR1 and CDR2 are SGDLS and YYNGEE. The V segment lost 3 bases and the J segment 2 bases; nucleotides outside the gene matches: 4. The CDR3 sequence is 15 residues long. The CDR3 reads CASSATSGSTYEQYF. In nucleotides, the CDR3 is TGTGCCAGCAGCGCAACTAGCGGGAGCACCTACGAGCAGTACTTC.

V gene TRBV7-3 combines with J gene TRBJ1-4; the match to TRBD1 covers 11 bases. J was trimmed by 8 bases and V by 5 bases; bases with no gene match: 4. Germline V gene data show CDR1 as SGHTA and CDR2 as FQGTGA. The CDR3 has 14 amino acids. The CDR3 sequence: CASSLGQGGEKLFF. The CDR3 region has the DNA TGTGCCAGCAGCCTGGGACAGGGGGGCGAAAAACTGTTTTTT.

Remarks on this clonotype: It is likely a read error, because the conserved phenylalanine at the end of the CDR3 is missing. The chain has TRBV10-3 and TRBJ2-6; D unresolved. The CDR3 covers 14 residues. Germline CDR1 ENHRY, CDR2 SYGVKD. The CDR3 loop is CASSVRSGANVLTS. The CDR3 DNA reads as TGTGCCAGCAGTGTACGCTCTGGGGCCAACGTCCTGACTTCC.

This clonotype was observed a handful of times. CDR3 residues: CASSYSRGPQYF. As DNA, the CDR3 is TGTGCCAGCAGTTACTCCAGGGGGCCGCAGTACTTC. The chain carries TRBV6-5 and TRBJ2-7; 8 bases fit TRBD1. Germline assignment: CDR1 MNHEY and CDR2 SVGAGI. With V trimmed by 0 bases and J by 9 bases, 1 base remained unmatched. The CDR3 runs to 12 residues.

This clonotype was seen ten or more times. The rearrangement links TRBV20-1 to TRBJ2-7; either TRBD1 or TRBD2 may supply D (6 bases each). The V gene's germline CDR1 is DFQATT and CDR2 SNEGSKA (reference sequence). The CDR3 has 17 amino acids. V was trimmed by 0 bases and J by 1 base, leaving 19 bases between them. The CDR3 bases are TGCAGTGCTAGAGATTCGGGGGACACTGCAAGTTCCTACGAGCAGTACTTC. Its protein product is CSARDSGDTASSYEQYF.

The rearrangement links TRBV5-5 to TRBJ2-7, with D unresolved. V dropped 2 bases and J dropped 7 bases, with 16 bases sitting between them. The CDR3 covers 14 residues. Germline V gene lookup returns CDR1 SGHKS and CDR2 YYEKEE (reference sequence). CDR3 amino acids: CASSFSTLKAEQYF. CDR3 DNA: TGTGCCAGCAGCTTTTCCACCCTCAAAGCGGAGCAGTACTTC.

The gene calls are TRBV15 and TRBJ2-5; weak D call: TRBD2 (6 bases). The V and J ends lost 4 bases and 3 bases respectively, with 12 bases between them. This CDR3 region has 14 residues. Germline assignment: CDR1 LNHNV and CDR2 YYDKDF (reference sequence). The CDR3 is CATSIGGLEETQYF. CDR3 in DNA: TGTGCCACCAGCATTGGGGGGTTAGAAGAGACCCAGTACTTC.

About this clonotype itself: Compared with germline, one end of the junction differs, possibly owing to a read error. V is TRBV7-8 and J is TRBJ1-6; D is undetermined. This CDR3 contains 13 residues. CDR1 and CDR2 from the germline V gene are SGHVS and FQNEAQ. As DNA, the CDR3 is TGTGCCAGCAAGGGCGGTCACAATTCGCCCCTCCACTTT. Translation gives CASKGGHNSPLHF.

To note about this clonotype: A read error is possible here, since a much larger clone lies one base away. The V call is TRBV11-3, the J call TRBJ2-2; 7 positions match TRBD2. This CDR3 spans 18 amino acids. The germline gives CDR1 SGHNT, CDR2 YENEEA. The CDR3 nucleotides are TGTGCCAGCGGCTTAGATTATCCGGCGGGAGAGGACACCGGGGAGCTGTTTTTT. It codes for CASGLDYPAGEDTGELFF.

The chain uses TRBV27 and TRBJ2-1, with 8 bases aligning to TRBD1. CDR3 length: 15 amino acids. V lost 2 bases, J lost 4 bases, and 4 bases stayed unmatched. Germline V CDR1 and CDR2: MNHEY, SMNVEV (reference sequence). CDR3 amino acids: CASSLQGAVYNEQFF. CDR3 DNA: TGTGCCAGCAGTTTACAGGGGGCCGTTTACAATGAGCAGTTCTTC.

The rearrangement joins TRBV7-9 to TRBJ1-2; D is possibly TRBD1 (5 bases). The CDR3 sequence is 14 residues long. Germline assignment: CDR1 SEHNR and CDR2 FQNEAQ (reference sequence). Trimming cost V 5 bases and J 7 bases, with 17 bases left between them. The CDR3 DNA follows: TGTGCCAGCAGCCCCTGGGGCCAGGAAGCTGGCTACACCTTC. It translates to CASSPWGQEAGYTF.

V usage is TRBV20-1 and J usage is TRBJ1-5; D is unresolved. The CDR3 has 13 amino acids. V dropped 1 base and J dropped 4 bases, with 8 bases sitting between them. Germline V lookup: CDR1 DFQATT, CDR2 SNEGSKA (reference sequence). This chain's CDR3 is CSARGSGNQPQHF. CDR3 coding DNA: TGCAGTGCTAGAGGTTCGGGTAATCAGCCCCAGCATTTT.

The genes are TRBV7-9 and TRBJ2-7; a weak D match, TRBD2 (6 bases). The CDR3 length is 12 residues. V lost 5 bases, J lost 7 bases, and 12 bases lay in between. The V gene's germline CDR1 is SEHNR and CDR2 FQNEAQ (reference sequence). The chain's CDR3 is CASSAGTPEQYF. The CDR3, as DNA: TGTGCCAGCAGCGCCGGGACTCCAGAGCAGTACTTC.

In regard to this clonotype: The CDR3 does not close with the conserved phenylalanine or tryptophan, likely indicating a read error. Because the CDR3's place on the DNA is in doubt, the DNA is left out and the CDR3 is given as listed by TCRdb. CDR3 loop: CASSDSTFV. The genes are TRBV6-4 and TRBJ2-1. CDR1 MRHNA and CDR2 SNTAGT come from the germline V gene. The CDR3 extends over 9 residues, inclusive of both ends.

The chain joins TRBV9 to TRBJ2-5, with D uncertain. Germline CDR1 SGDLS, CDR2 YYNGEE. Trimming took 0 bases from V and 5 from J, leaving 8 bases between them. This CDR3 region has 13 residues. The CDR3 coding sequence is TGTGCCAGCAGCGTAGCTATGGCGGAGACCCAGTACTTC. It translates to CASSVAMAETQYF.

This clonotype turned up a few times. This chain uses TRBV9 with TRBJ1-4; maybe TRBD1 (5 bases). Between the trimmed V and J ends, which lost 2 bases and 7 bases, there was a span of 12 bases. Per the germline V gene, CDR1 is SGDLS and CDR2 is YYNGEE. CDR3 length equals 14 residues. The CDR3 DNA follows: TGTGCCAGCAGCGTCGACAGCCTCGGTGAAAAACTGTTTTTT. This sequence encodes CASSVDSLGEKLFF.

The J gene is TRBJ1-1, the V gene TRBV7-8, with a tentative D call TRBD1 (5 bases). Germline assignment: CDR1 SGHVS and CDR2 FQNEAQ. V lost 4 bases and J 10 bases, leaving 7 bases between the germline ends. This CDR3 contains 10 residues. The CDR3 coding sequence is TGTGCCAGCAGCTCCGGGACAGCTTTCTTT. This gives the protein CASSSGTAFF.

Points on this clonotype: The CDR3 end shows no conserved phenylalanine or tryptophan, and so a read error is likely. V is TRBV7-9 and J is TRBJ2-7; 7 bases map to TRBD1. This CDR3 spans 14 amino acids. Germline V gene lookup returns CDR1 SEHNR and CDR2 FQNEAQ (reference sequence). The CDR3 sequence: CSGLVGQKTYEQYL. The CDR3 nucleotides are TGTTCTGGGCTAGTGGGACAGAAGACCTACGAGCAGTACCTC.

The V and J genes are TRBV15 and TRBJ2-3, with TRBD1 as a possible D gene (5 bases). The CDR3 contains 18 residues. V lost 0 bases, J lost 0 bases, and 16 bases lay in between. Germline assignment: CDR1 LNHNV and CDR2 YYDKDF (reference sequence). This CDR3 is CATSRDPVGAPSTDTQYF. CDR3 nucleotide sequence: TGTGCCACCAGCAGAGACCCGGTAGGGGCTCCTAGCACAGATACGCAGTATTTT.

The gene calls are TRBV20-1 and TRBJ2-7, with 7 nucleotides matching TRBD1. Germline V CDR1 and CDR2: DFQATT, SNEGSKA (reference sequence). The CDR3 is made up of 13 amino acids. V shed 1 base, J shed 6 bases, and the junction held 6 bases outside the gene matches. The CDR3 sequence is CSARAPTGFEQYF. CDR3 bases: TGCAGTGCTAGAGCCCCGACAGGGTTCGAGCAGTACTTC.